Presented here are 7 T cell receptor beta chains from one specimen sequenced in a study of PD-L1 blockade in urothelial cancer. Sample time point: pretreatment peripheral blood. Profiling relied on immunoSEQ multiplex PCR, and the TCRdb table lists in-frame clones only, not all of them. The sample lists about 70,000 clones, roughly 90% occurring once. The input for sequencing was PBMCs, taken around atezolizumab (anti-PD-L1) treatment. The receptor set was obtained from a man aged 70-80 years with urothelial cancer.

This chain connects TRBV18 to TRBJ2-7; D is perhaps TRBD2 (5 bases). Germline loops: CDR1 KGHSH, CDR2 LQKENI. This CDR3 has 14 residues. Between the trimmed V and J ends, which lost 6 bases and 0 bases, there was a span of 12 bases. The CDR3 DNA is TGTGCCAGCTCCCCTTACGACTACTCCTACGAGCAGTACTTC. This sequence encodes CASSPYDYSYEQYF.

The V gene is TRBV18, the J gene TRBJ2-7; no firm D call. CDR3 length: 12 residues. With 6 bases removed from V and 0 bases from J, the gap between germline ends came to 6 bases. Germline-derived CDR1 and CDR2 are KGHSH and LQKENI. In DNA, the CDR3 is TGTGCCAGCTCCTCCAGCTCCTACGAGCAGTACTTC. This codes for CASSSSSYEQYF. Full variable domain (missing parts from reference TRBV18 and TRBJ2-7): NAGVMQNPRHLVRRRGQEARLRCSPMKGHSHVYWYRQLPEEGLKFMVYLQKENIIDESGMPKERFSAEFPKEGPSILRIQQVVRGDSAAYFCASSSSSYEQYFGPGTRLTVT.

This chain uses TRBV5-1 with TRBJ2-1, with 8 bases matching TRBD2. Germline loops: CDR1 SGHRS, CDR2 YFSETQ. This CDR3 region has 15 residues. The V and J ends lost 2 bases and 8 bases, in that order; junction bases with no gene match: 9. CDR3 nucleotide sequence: TGCGCCAGCAGCTTCGGGACTAGTCCAATGGATGAGCAGTTCTTC. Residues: CASSFGTSPMDEQFF.

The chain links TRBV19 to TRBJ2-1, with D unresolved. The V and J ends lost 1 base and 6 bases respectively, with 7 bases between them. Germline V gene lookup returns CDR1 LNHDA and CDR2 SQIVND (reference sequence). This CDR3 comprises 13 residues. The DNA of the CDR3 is TGTGCCAGTAGTATAGGGCAGCGCAATGAGCAGTTCTTC. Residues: CASSIGQRNEQFF.

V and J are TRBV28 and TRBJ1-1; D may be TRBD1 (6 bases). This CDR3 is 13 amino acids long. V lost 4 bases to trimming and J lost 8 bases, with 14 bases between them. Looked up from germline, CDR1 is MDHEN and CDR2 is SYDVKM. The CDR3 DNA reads TGTGCCAGCAGTTGGGGGGGGCGGAGAGAAGCTTTCTTT. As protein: CASSWGGRREAFF.

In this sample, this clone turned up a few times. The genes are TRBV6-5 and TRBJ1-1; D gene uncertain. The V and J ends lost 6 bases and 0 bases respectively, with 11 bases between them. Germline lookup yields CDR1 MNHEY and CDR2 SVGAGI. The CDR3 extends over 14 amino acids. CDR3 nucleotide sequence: TGTGCCAGCAGACTTAGCGAATTGAACACTGAAGCTTTCTTT. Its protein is CASRLSELNTEAFF.

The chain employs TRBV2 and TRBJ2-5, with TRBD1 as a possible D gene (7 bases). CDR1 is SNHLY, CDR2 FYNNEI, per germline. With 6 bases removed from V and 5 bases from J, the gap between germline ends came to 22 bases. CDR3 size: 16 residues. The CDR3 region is CASSPGSLAGGETQYF. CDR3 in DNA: TGTGCCAGCAGCCCCGGCTCCCTAGCAGGGGGGGAGACCCAGTACTTC.